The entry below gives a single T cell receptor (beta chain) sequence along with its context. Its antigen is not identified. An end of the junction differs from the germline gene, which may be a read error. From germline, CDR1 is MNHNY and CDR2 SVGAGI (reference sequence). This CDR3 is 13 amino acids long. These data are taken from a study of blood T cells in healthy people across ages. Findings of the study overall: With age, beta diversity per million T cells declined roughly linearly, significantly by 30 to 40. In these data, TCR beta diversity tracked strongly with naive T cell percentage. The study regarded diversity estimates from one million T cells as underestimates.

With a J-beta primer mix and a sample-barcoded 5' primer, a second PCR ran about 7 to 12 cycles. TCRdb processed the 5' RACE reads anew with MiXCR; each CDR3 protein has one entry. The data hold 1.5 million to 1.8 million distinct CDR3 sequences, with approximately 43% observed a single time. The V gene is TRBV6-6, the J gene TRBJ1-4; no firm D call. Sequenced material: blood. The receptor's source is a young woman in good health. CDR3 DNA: TGTGCCGGCAGCCGCGTCTCGGGGGAAAAACTGTTTTTT. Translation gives CAGSRVSGEKLFF.